Below are 30 T cell receptor beta chains sequenced from a single sample in a study of regulatory T cells in long-lasting Graves disease. The time point denotes: newly diagnosed GD, antithyroid drugs for less than 3 months. With RNA extracted from PBMCs as input, the TCR library was made. Sequencing libraries for TCR beta were prepared with iRepertoire HTBI primers and Arm-PCR of CDR3 regions. Via MiXCR, TCRdb re-called the multiplex PCR reads, giving one row per CDR3 protein. The data show 360,000 or so distinct CDR3 sequences, around 17% seen once. The data were also submitted as part of a second study, on T cells in Graves' hyperthyroidism and ophthalmopathy.

The sample consisted of peripheral blood mononuclear cells (PBMCs), taken at new diagnosis, from a patient treated with antithyroid drugs. Receptors originate from a man aged 35 to 55 with Graves disease.

J is TRBJ2-1 and V is TRBV7-2, with TRBD2 matching 11 bases. V was pared by 2 bases and J by 5 bases, with 14 bases of the junction left unmatched. Germline-derived CDR1 and CDR2 are SGHTA and FQGNSA. The CDR3 extends over 19 amino acids. The CDR3 DNA is TGTGCCAGCAGCTTACCCTCATTCATTAGCGGGGGGGGGAACAATGAGCAGTTCTTC. It translates to CASSLPSFISGGGNNEQFF.

The chain couples TRBV5-6 to TRBJ2-3; 10 bases align to TRBD2. V shed 4 bases, J shed 8 bases, and the junction held 10 bases outside the gene matches. This CDR3 has 15 amino acids. The V gene's germline CDR1 is SGHDT and CDR2 YYEEEE. CDR3 sequence reads: CASSPIAGGGGTQYF. The CDR3 coding sequence is TGTGCCAGCAGCCCTATAGCGGGGGGCGGGGGTACGCAGTATTTT.

This chain connects TRBV25-1 to TRBJ2-3; D is ambiguous. The V end was cut by 2 bases, the J end by 4 bases, with 10 bases between. The CDR3 totals 14 residues. Germline V gene lookup returns CDR1 MGHDK and CDR2 SYGVNS. CDR3 coding DNA: TGTGCCAGCAGTGAAGCCGCGTCGTCAGATACGCAGTATTTT. It translates to CASSEAASSDTQYF.

This clonotype was found many times. This chain links TRBV12-3 or TRBV12-4 with TRBJ1-5; D might be TRBD1 (6 bases). Trimming took 3 bases from V and 7 from J, leaving 13 bases between them. The CDR3 extends over 14 amino acids. This chain's CDR3 is CASSFPQGGQPQHF. CDR3 nucleotide sequence: TGTGCCAGCAGTTTCCCACAGGGTGGCCAGCCCCAGCATTTT.

V and J are TRBV28 and TRBJ2-2, with 8 positions matching TRBD1. CDR1 MDHEN and CDR2 SYDVKM come from the germline V gene. This CDR3 has 14 residues. The V and J ends lost 5 bases and 7 bases, in that order; junction bases with no gene match: 6. The DNA of the CDR3 is TGTGCCAGCAGTCCGGACAGGGTTGGCGGGGAGCTGTTTTTT. Its translation: CASSPDRVGGELFF. The full variable domain, with the rest looked up from reference TRBV28 and TRBJ2-2, is DVKVTQSSRYLVKRTGEKVFLECVQDMDHENMFWYRQDPGLGLRLIYFSYDVKMKEKGDIPEGYSVSREKKERFSLILESASTNQTSMYLCASSPDRVGGELFFGEGSRLTVL.

V usage is TRBV6-9 and J usage is TRBJ2-1; 7 bases match TRBD2. CDR1 is MNHGY, CDR2 SVAAGI, per germline. The V gene end was trimmed by 7 bases and the J gene end by 7 bases; junction bases not matched to a gene: 10. This CDR3 is built from 14 residues. The CDR3 region is CASTAGLVRNEQFF. CDR3 coding DNA: TGTGCCAGCACAGCAGGACTAGTCAGGAATGAGCAGTTCTTC.

This clonotype was observed at least ten times. This rearrangement joins TRBV5-6 to TRBJ2-2; 7 bases match TRBD1. From germline, CDR1 is SGHDT and CDR2 YYEEEE. Germline trimming cut 4 bases from V and 5 bases from J; bases unmatched to any gene: 20. This CDR3 spans 19 amino acids. For the CDR3, the DNA is TGTGCCAGCAGCCAGAGCGAGAGACCGACAGGGTGGTCGACCGGGGAGCTGTTTTTT. Residues: CASSQSERPTGWSTGELFF.

This clonotype was recorded many times. The V call is TRBV2, the J call TRBJ2-7, with 10 positions matching TRBD2. There are 14 residues in the CDR3. Unmatched junction bases numbered 6, after V lost 7 bases and J lost 3 bases. Germline V gene sequence: CDR1 SNHLY, CDR2 FYNNEI. The CDR3 here is CASTKASGGYEQYF. Written as DNA, the CDR3 is TGTGCCAGCACTAAGGCTAGCGGGGGCTACGAGCAGTACTTC.

This clonotype appeared many times. The genes are TRBV11-2 and TRBJ2-2, with 12 positions matching TRBD1. J was trimmed by 5 bases and V by 2 bases; bases with no gene match: 15. The CDR3 is 20 amino acids. Germline V gene sequence: CDR1 SGHAT, CDR2 FQNNGV. The CDR3 loop is CASSLHGRPGQGARTGELFF. For the CDR3, the DNA is TGTGCCAGCAGCTTACACGGCAGGCCGGGACAGGGGGCGCGGACCGGGGAGCTGTTTTTT. The variable domain in full, completed from reference TRBV11-2 and TRBJ2-2, reads EAGVAQSPRYKIIEKRQSVAFWCNPISGHATLYWYQQILGQGPKLLIQFQNNGVVDDSQLPKDRFSAERLKGVDSTLKIQPAKLEDSAVYLCASSLHGRPGQGARTGELFFGEGSRLTVL.

This clonotype was detected ten times or more. V usage is TRBV6-2 or TRBV6-3 and J usage is TRBJ2-3; 10 nucleotides align to TRBD2. The CDR3 runs to 15 residues. With V trimmed by 9 bases and J by 1 base, 7 bases remained unmatched. Germline V gives CDR1 MNHEY, CDR2 SVGEGT. Written as DNA, the CDR3 is TGTGCCAGTAGCGGGGGGATCGTTGGCACAGATACGCAGTATTTT. This gives the protein CASSGGIVGTDTQYF.

This clonotype has more than one count but fewer than ten. This sequence joins TRBV30 and TRBJ2-3; D unresolved. Germline lookup yields CDR1 GTSNPN and CDR2 SVGIG (reference sequence). V lost 0 bases and J lost 0, with 13 bases in between. The CDR3 is made up of 16 amino acids. CDR3 region: CAWSVGGGSSTDTQYF. In DNA, the CDR3 is TGTGCCTGGAGTGTAGGTGGCGGATCTAGCACAGATACGCAGTATTTT.

This chain uses TRBV6-9 with TRBJ2-2; possibly TRBD1 or TRBD2 for D (6 bases each). Germline V gives CDR1 MNHGY, CDR2 SVAAGI. The V gene lost 3 bases and the J gene lost 4 bases, with 15 bases spanning the gap. CDR3 length: 16 residues. CDR3: CASSYSRGGGTGELFF. For the CDR3, the DNA is TGTGCCAGCAGTTACTCCCGAGGGGGAGGCACCGGGGAGCTGTTTTTT.

This clonotype was counted a few times. The chain links TRBV19 to TRBJ2-3; TRBD1 is a possible D gene (5 bases). The CDR3 loop spans 13 amino acids. V was cut by 3 bases and J by 3 bases, with 7 bases left in between. From germline, CDR1 is LNHDA and CDR2 SQIVND (reference sequence). CDR3 DNA: TGTGCCAGTAGTATTCAGGGTACAGATACGCAGTATTTT. Translation gives CASSIQGTDTQYF.

Of note for this clonotype: This may be a read error, as it is one base from a much larger clone. The chain couples TRBV7-2 to TRBJ2-7, with unresolved D. CDR3 size: 15 residues. The V and J ends lost 3 bases and 5 bases respectively, with 17 bases between them. Germline CDR1 is SGHTA and CDR2 is FQGNSA. The DNA of the CDR3 is TGTGCCAGCAGCTTCCCCCCGGGTGACCGTAACGAGCAGTACTTC. Amino acid sequence: CASSFPPGDRNEQYF.

To note about this clonotype: A much larger clone differs by one base, so this may be a read error. This chain links TRBV27 with TRBJ2-3; 8 bases match TRBD1. CDR3 length equals 16 residues. Germline V gene data show CDR1 as MNHEY and CDR2 as SMNVEV (reference sequence). The CDR3 sequence: CASSTADRAYTDAQYF. For the CDR3, the DNA is TGTGCCAGCAGTACCGCGGACAGGGCATACACAGATGCGCAGTATTTT.

Remarks on this clonotype: Mismatch with germline at one junction end may stem from a read error. The chain uses TRBV30 and TRBJ1-5, with 8 bases lining up with TRBD1. This CDR3 comprises 15 residues. Germline loops: CDR1 GTSNPN, CDR2 SVGIG (reference sequence). The CDR3 bases are TGTGCCTGGATGCAGGGGGCCGATAGCAATCAGCCCCGGCATTTT. Encoded protein: CAWMQGADSNQPRHF.

This clonotype was detected ten times or more. The chain recombines TRBV20-1 with TRBJ2-5; the D call may be TRBD1 or TRBD2 (5 bases each). Trimming cost V 6 bases and J 5 bases, with 16 bases left between them. This CDR3 has 13 residues. Germline CDR1 DFQATT, CDR2 SNEGSKA (reference sequence). The CDR3 here is CSADRDRSETQYF. In DNA, the CDR3 is TGCAGTGCGGACCGGGACCGGTCGGAGACCCAGTACTTC.

This clonotype was observed a few times. The chain links TRBV6-1 to TRBJ1-5; D is perhaps TRBD1 (5 bases). CDR1 is MNHNS and CDR2 is SASEGT in the germline V gene. CDR3 length equals 13 residues. The V end lost 10 bases, the J end lost 6 bases, and 16 bases lay between the germline ends. CDR3 sequence: CAISRARVQPQHF. As DNA, the CDR3 is TGTGCCATCTCCCGGGCCAGGGTTCAGCCCCAGCATTTT.

The table lists this clonotype with a few counts. This sequence joins TRBV30 and TRBJ1-2; D might be TRBD1 (6 bases). Trimming took off 0 bases at V and 8 bases at J, with 13 bases between the two ends. CDR1 is GTSNPN, CDR2 SVGIG, per germline (reference sequence). CDR3 length: 13 residues. CDR3 region: CAWSVQQGVGYTF. The CDR3 bases are TGTGCCTGGAGTGTACAACAGGGAGTGGGCTACACCTTC. Variable domain in full (rest from reference TRBV30 and TRBJ1-2): SQTIHQWPATLVQPVGSPLSLECTVEGTSNPNLYWYRQAAGRGLQLLFYSVGIGQISSEVPQNLSASRPQDRQFILSSKKLLLSDSGFYLCAWSVQQGVGYTFGSGTRLTVV.

The sample holds many counts of this clonotype. The chain couples TRBV6-2 or TRBV6-3 to TRBJ2-1; a weak D match, TRBD1 (6 bases). The CDR3 totals 15 residues. Trimming pared 6 bases from V and 2 bases from J, leaving 14 bases between. Germline loops: CDR1 MNHEY, CDR2 SVGEGT. In DNA, the CDR3 is TGTGCCAGCAGCCAGACAGGCCACCCCTACAATGAGCAGTTCTTC. Protein sequence: CASSQTGHPYNEQFF.

This clonotype was seen at least ten times. The chain links TRBV18 to TRBJ2-7, with 7 bases that match TRBD1. There are 15 residues in the CDR3. The ends lost 3 bases at V and 1 base at J; junction bases unmatched: 6. Per germline, CDR1 KGHSH and CDR2 LQKENI. For the CDR3, the DNA is TGTGCCAGCTCACCCTTGTTGGACAGGTCCTACGAGCAGTACTTC. Encoded protein: CASSPLLDRSYEQYF.

As regards this clonotype: A much larger clonotype is one base distant, so this may be a read error. V and J are TRBV12-3 or TRBV12-4 and TRBJ2-1, with TRBD2 as a possible D gene (7 bases). The CDR3 has 15 amino acids. Between the trimmed V and J ends, which lost 6 bases and 1 base, there was a span of 13 bases. The CDR3, as DNA: TGTGCCAGCAGGGGGGGGCTATCGTCCTACAATGAGCAGTTCTTC. It encodes CASRGGLSSYNEQFF.

This clonotype occurred many times. This chain joins TRBV28 and TRBJ2-5; maybe TRBD1 (6 bases). Trimming stripped 7 bases from V and 0 bases from J, with 21 bases between. The CDR3 sequence is 17 residues long. The germline CDR1 and CDR2 sequences are MDHEN and SYDVKM. The CDR3 reads CASTSLGRGRNQETQYF. CDR3 sequence (DNA): TGTGCCAGCACCAGTTTAGGCAGGGGCAGGAACCAAGAGACCCAGTACTTC.

This clonotype came up many times. The chain links TRBV9 to TRBJ2-1; D is perhaps TRBD1 or TRBD2 (7 bases each). The CDR3 extends over 16 amino acids. The V gene lost 0 bases and the J gene lost 4 bases, with 14 bases spanning the gap. Germline V gene data show CDR1 as SGDLS and CDR2 as YYNGEE. The CDR3 sequence: CASSVVGRGGYNEQFF. CDR3 nucleotides: TGTGCCAGCAGCGTAGTAGGCAGGGGGGGGTACAATGAGCAGTTCTTC.

There are many counts of this clonotype. V and J are TRBV20-1 and TRBJ2-5; D ambiguous. The CDR3 runs 12 residues. Trimming took off 3 bases at V and 5 bases at J, with 10 bases between the two ends. Germline values: CDR1 DFQATT, CDR2 SNEGSKA (reference sequence). Here the CDR3 DNA reads TGCAGTGCTAGTCAAACTTGGGAGACCCAGTACTTC. Protein sequence: CSASQTWETQYF.

This chain connects TRBV6-2 or TRBV6-3 to TRBJ1-2; D is uncertain. Germline CDR1 reads MNHEY; CDR2 reads SVGEGT. The ends were cut back, 0 bases at V and 2 bases at J, with 7 bases in the middle. This CDR3 spans 14 amino acids. The CDR3 here is CASSYSNPNYGYTF. Here the CDR3 DNA reads TGTGCCAGCAGTTACTCGAATCCCAACTATGGCTACACCTTC.

The chain uses TRBV9 and TRBJ1-6; 10 bases are shared with TRBD1. V trimming: 3 bases; J trimming: 8 bases; junction bases outside the gene matches: 8. Germline V gene sequence: CDR1 SGDLS, CDR2 YYNGEE. The CDR3 has 16 amino acids. The CDR3 region has the DNA TGTGCCAGCAGCGAAACCCCGGGACAGGGGTATTCACCCCTCCACTTT. As protein: CASSETPGQGYSPLHF.

This clonotype has a handful of counts. A read error may be the cause here, since a much bigger clone is one base away. The CDR3 end shows no conserved phenylalanine or tryptophan, and so a read error is likely. The V call is TRBV3-1, the J call TRBJ2-3; a weak D match, TRBD2 (5 bases). With 4 bases removed from V and 4 bases from J, the gap between germline ends came to 12 bases. The CDR3 is 14 amino acids. CDR1 is LGHDT and CDR2 is YNNKEL in the germline V gene (reference sequence). The CDR3 loop is CASSRTRLSDTQYL. In nucleotides, the CDR3 is TGTGCCAGCAGCCGTACTAGGTTGTCAGATACGCAGTATCTT.

This clonotype was recorded a few times. V usage is TRBV10-1 and J usage is TRBJ2-1, with 12 bases aligning to TRBD2. Germline V CDR1 and CDR2: WNHNN, SYGVQD (reference sequence). The CDR3 runs 17 residues. The V and J ends lost 2 bases and 0 bases, in that order; junction bases with no gene match: 2. For the CDR3, the DNA is TGCGCCAGCAGTGAGGGACTAGCGGGGATCTCCTACAATGAGCAGTTCTTC. This sequence encodes CASSEGLAGISYNEQFF.

CDR3 in DNA: TGTGCCAGCAGCTCCGGGACAGGGGACCTAGGGTATGGCTACACCTTC. It translates to CASSSGTGDLGYGYTF. The rearrangement links TRBV7-9 to TRBJ1-2, with 10 bases identical to TRBD1. Germline CDR1 and CDR2: SEHNR and FQNEAQ (reference sequence). The CDR3 has 16 residues. V trimming: 4 bases; J trimming: 5 bases; junction bases outside the gene matches: 10.